These 16 T cell receptor beta chains share one sample of origin, sequenced in a study of blood T cell repertoires in COVID-19. Using immunoSEQ multiplex PCR, the repertoire was profiled, and TCRdb retains in-frame clones only, with some absent. The sample yields around 200,000 clones, about four fifths seen once. Sequencing was performed on peripheral blood. All receptors derive from a middle-aged woman with active or convalescent COVID-19.

The V and J genes are TRBV2 and TRBJ2-3, with 16 bases fitting TRBD2. This CDR3 has 15 amino acids. Germline V gene data show CDR1 as SNHLY and CDR2 as FYNNEI. V dropped 10 bases and J dropped 5; count of bases not matched to a gene: 6. CDR3 amino acids: CATGLAGGPGDTQYF. CDR3 in DNA: TGTGCCACGGGACTAGCGGGAGGGCCCGGAGATACGCAGTATTTT.

The chain recombines TRBV9 with TRBJ2-1, with 9 positions matching TRBD1. Trimming took 5 bases from V and 7 from J; bases not matched to a gene: 4. The CDR3 has 13 amino acids. CDR1 is SGDLS and CDR2 is YYNGEE in the germline V gene. CDR3 in amino acids: CASSGQGWNEQFF. CDR3 bases: TGTGCCAGCAGTGGACAGGGGTGGAATGAGCAGTTCTTC.

The chain joins TRBV3-1 (or the pseudogene TRBV3-2) to TRBJ1-4; 10 bases align to TRBD1. V lost 5 bases and J lost 7; bases outside the gene matches: 4. Germline V gene sequence: CDR1 LGHDT, CDR2 YNNKEL (reference sequence). The CDR3 extends over 14 amino acids. In nucleotides, the CDR3 is TGTGCCAGCAGCGCCCGGGACAGGGGTGAAAAACTGTTTTTT. Translating it yields CASSARDRGEKLFF.

The gene calls are TRBV6-1 and TRBJ2-7; weak D call: TRBD2 (5 bases). The V gene's germline CDR1 is MNHNS and CDR2 SASEGT. Trimming removed 2 bases at V and 5 bases at J, with 19 bases between. The CDR3 covers 16 residues. For the CDR3, the DNA is TGTGCCAGCAGTGAATTCCTCGCCCCACCGAGGGACGAGCAGTACTTC. Amino acid sequence: CASSEFLAPPRDEQYF.

CDR3 DNA sequence: TGTGCCAGCAGCCGTCGGGAAGCGGGAAACACCATATATTTT. Translating it yields CASSRREAGNTIYF. This chain links TRBV3-1 (or the pseudogene TRBV3-2) with TRBJ1-3, with unresolved D. The CDR3 has 14 amino acids. Germline V gene data show CDR1 as LGHDT and CDR2 as YNNKEL (reference sequence). Between the trimmed V and J ends, which lost 4 bases and 4 bases, there was a span of 11 bases.

The chain joins TRBV7-9 to TRBJ1-4; D is possibly TRBD1 (6 bases). Deletions cut 4 bases from V and 3 bases from J, with 12 bases between. Germline V gene sequence: CDR1 SEHNR, CDR2 FQNEAQ (reference sequence). This CDR3 has 15 amino acids. The CDR3 DNA reads TGTGCCAGCAGCTCTTATGAGGGGGCTAATGAAAAACTGTTTTTT. Protein product: CASSSYEGANEKLFF.

The chain couples TRBV12-3 or TRBV12-4 to TRBJ2-1; D is uncertain. The CDR3 has 13 amino acids. The ends were cut back, 6 bases at V and 5 bases at J, with 11 bases in the middle. The CDR3 here is CASRLLENNEQFF. The CDR3 nucleotides are TGTGCCAGCAGACTTCTCGAGAACAATGAGCAGTTCTTC.

The CDR3: CAWRGFAGANTGELFF. CDR3 DNA: TGTGCCTGGAGAGGCTTCGCGGGCGCGAACACCGGGGAGCTGTTTTTT. The chain couples TRBV30 to TRBJ2-2; perhaps TRBD2 as D (5 bases). The CDR3 loop spans 16 amino acids. Trimming stripped 3 bases from V and 0 bases from J, with 14 bases between. CDR1 is GTSNPN, CDR2 SVGIG, per germline (reference sequence).

V usage is TRBV5-1 and J usage is TRBJ2-2; 7 bases agree with TRBD2. In germline, CDR1 is SGHRS, CDR2 YFSETQ. The CDR3 sequence is 16 residues long. V gave up 0 bases and J gave up 5 bases; unmatched junction bases: 7. DNA for the CDR3: TGCGCCAGCAGCTTGGACACTAGCGTAAAGACCGGGGAGCTGTTTTTT. This sequence encodes CASSLDTSVKTGELFF.

This clone was observed a few times. This sequence joins TRBV7-9 and TRBJ2-3; D may be TRBD2 (7 bases). The germline V and J ends were trimmed by 0 bases and 5 bases, with 9 bases remaining between them. CDR3 length: 14 amino acids. Germline V lookup: CDR1 SEHNR, CDR2 FQNEAQ (reference sequence). CDR3 region: CASSLAGGQDTQYF. The CDR3 DNA sequence: TGTGCCAGCAGCTTAGCGGGGGGGCAAGATACGCAGTATTTT. The full variable domain, completed using reference TRBV7-9 and TRBJ2-3, is DTGVSQNPRHKITKRGQNVTFRCDPISEHNRLYWYRQTLGQGPEFLTYFQNEAQLEKSRLLSDRFSAERPKGSFSTLEIQRTEQGDSAMYLCASSLAGGQDTQYFGPGTRLTVL.

In this sample, this clone turned up once. The CDR3 DNA reads as TGTGCCAGCAGTGGGGGACAGGGGGCCGCCGAGCAGTACTTC. Its protein product is CASSGGQGAAEQYF. The rearrangement joins TRBV25-1 to TRBJ2-7; 12 bases map to TRBD1. Germline CDR1 MGHDK, CDR2 SYGVNS. V shed 4 bases, J shed 6 bases, and the junction held 4 bases outside the gene matches. The CDR3 is 14 residues long.

The table lists this clone with a count of one. The V call is TRBV6-5, the J call TRBJ1-5; TRBD1 matches 12 bases. This CDR3 is built from 15 residues. Looked up from germline, CDR1 is MNHEY and CDR2 is SVGAGI. J was trimmed by 7 bases and V by 6 bases; bases with no gene match: 7. CDR3 coding DNA: TGTGCCAGCAGATCCGGGACAGGGGGCGTCCAGCCCCAGCATTTT. Translated, it gives CASRSGTGGVQPQHF.

V is TRBV3-1 (or the pseudogene TRBV3-2) and J is TRBJ2-2; the D gene could be TRBD1 or TRBD2 (6 bases each). Germline CDR1 LGHDT, CDR2 YNNKEL (reference sequence). The CDR3 is 14 amino acids. The V and J ends lost 10 bases and 6 bases respectively, with 18 bases between them. CDR3 in DNA: TGTGCCACCAGGGGTAGCGGTCGCTCCGGGGAGCTGTTTTTT. Residues: CATRGSGRSGELFF.

The chain employs TRBV27 and TRBJ1-6; D unclear. Germline V gene data show CDR1 as MNHEY and CDR2 as SMNVEV (reference sequence). V lost 3 bases to trimming and J lost 6 bases, with 9 bases between them. The CDR3 runs 14 residues. In DNA form, the CDR3 reads TGTGCCAGCAGTTTCTGGCAGATTAATTCACCCCTCCACTTT. Encoded protein: CASSFWQINSPLHF.

The chain has TRBV5-1 and TRBJ2-3, with 11 positions matching TRBD2. Germline assignment: CDR1 SGHRS and CDR2 YFSETQ. V was pared by 0 bases and J by 1 base, with 7 bases of the junction left unmatched. This CDR3 comprises 18 residues. Written as DNA, the CDR3 is TGCGCCAGCAGCTTGGGCTCTAGCGGGAGGAGGGGCACAGATACGCAGTATTTT. Protein product: CASSLGSSGRRGTDTQYF.

The V gene is TRBV5-1, the J gene TRBJ1-1; D gene ambiguous. Trimming shortened V by 4 bases and J by 0 bases, and 7 bases separated the two germline ends. CDR3 length: 13 amino acids. CDR1 is SGHRS and CDR2 is YFSETQ in the germline V gene. The CDR3, as DNA: TGCGCCAGCAGCGCGGCGTTGAACACTGAAGCTTTCTTT. This translates into CASSAALNTEAFF.